This T cell receptor beta chain was identified in a study of beta chain features in type 1 diabetes. Findings and caveats of the study: All four CD4+ subsets of Type 1 diabetes patients contained TCRB CDR3s that were moderately but significantly shorter.

The trim removed 0 bases at V and 2 bases at J, leaving 6 bases unmatched. This CDR3 is built from 17 residues. Germline loops: CDR1 LNHNV, CDR2 YYDKDF (reference sequence). CD45RO/CCR7/CD25/CD127/CD95/CD27 staining was used to isolate CD4+ naive, central memory, regulatory and stem cell-like memory cells by sorting. Of note for this clone: Antigen unknown.

Expressed TCRB transcripts were sequenced because the entire RNA isolate underwent reverse transcription. Produced via immunoSEQ multiplex PCR; TCRdb's table is partial and in-frame only. The data hold 350,000 to 450,000 clones, with around 12% observed a single time. The receptor comes from a woman between 18 and 30 years old with type 1 diabetes. The genes are TRBV15 and TRBJ2-5; TRBD2 matches at 10 bases. The material sequenced was naive CD4+ T cells from blood. CDR3 in amino acids: CATSRDPVTSGQETQYF. CDR3 in DNA: TGTGCCACCAGCAGAGATCCCGTGACTAGCGGGCAAGAGACCCAGTACTTC.